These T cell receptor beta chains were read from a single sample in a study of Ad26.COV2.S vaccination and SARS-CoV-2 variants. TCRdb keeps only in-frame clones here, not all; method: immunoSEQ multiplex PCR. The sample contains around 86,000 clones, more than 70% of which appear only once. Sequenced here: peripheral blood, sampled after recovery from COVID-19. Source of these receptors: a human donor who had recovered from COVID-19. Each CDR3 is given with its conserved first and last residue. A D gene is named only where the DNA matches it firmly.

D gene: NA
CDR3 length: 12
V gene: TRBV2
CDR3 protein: CASKGHRETQYF

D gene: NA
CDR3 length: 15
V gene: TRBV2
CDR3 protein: CASSLGGESSYEQYF

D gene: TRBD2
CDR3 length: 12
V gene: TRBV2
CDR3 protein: CASSGRRYEQYF

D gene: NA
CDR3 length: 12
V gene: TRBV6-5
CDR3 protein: CASRFWTGELFF

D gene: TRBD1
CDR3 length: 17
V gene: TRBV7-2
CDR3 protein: CASSYIRVQGVPYEQYF

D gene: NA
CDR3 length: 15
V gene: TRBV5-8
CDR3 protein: CASSLGGPVLYGYTF

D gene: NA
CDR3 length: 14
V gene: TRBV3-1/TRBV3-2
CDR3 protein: CASSPYSGYNEQFF

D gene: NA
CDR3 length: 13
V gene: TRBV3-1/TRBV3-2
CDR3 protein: CASSLDRDYEQFF

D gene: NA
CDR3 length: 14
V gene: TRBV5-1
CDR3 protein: CASSLGDKTGGYTF

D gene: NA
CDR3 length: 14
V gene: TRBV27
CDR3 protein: CASSYGGVTYEQYF

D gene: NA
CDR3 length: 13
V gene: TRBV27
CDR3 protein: CASSLEWSEKLFF

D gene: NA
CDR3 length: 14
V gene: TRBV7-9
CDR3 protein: CASSLREPSYEQYF

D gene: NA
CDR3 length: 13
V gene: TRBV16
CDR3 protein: CASSQSLLQPQHF

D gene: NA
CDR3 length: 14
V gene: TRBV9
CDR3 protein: CASSKSPVNEKLFF

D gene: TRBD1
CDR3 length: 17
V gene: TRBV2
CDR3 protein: CASTLQGTAQNTGELFF

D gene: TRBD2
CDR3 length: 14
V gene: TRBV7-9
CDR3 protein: CASSFLAGSYEQYF

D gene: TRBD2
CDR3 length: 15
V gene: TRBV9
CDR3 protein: CASSATSGLGDTQYF

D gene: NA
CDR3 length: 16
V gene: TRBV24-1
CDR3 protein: CATSDPRPGANYGYTF

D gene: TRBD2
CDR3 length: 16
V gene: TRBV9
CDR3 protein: CASSVEGGREAGELFF

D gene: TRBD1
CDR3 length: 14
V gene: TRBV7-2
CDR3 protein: CASSIDRGADTQYF

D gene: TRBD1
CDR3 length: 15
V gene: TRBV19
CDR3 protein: CASSPRTGLNTEAFF

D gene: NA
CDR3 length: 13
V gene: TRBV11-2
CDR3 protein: CASGQYRRTEAFF

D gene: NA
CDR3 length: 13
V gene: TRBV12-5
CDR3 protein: CASGGSREETQYF

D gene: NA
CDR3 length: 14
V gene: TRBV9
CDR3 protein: CASSATRTAYGYTF

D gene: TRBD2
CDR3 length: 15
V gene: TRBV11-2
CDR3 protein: CASSYDGTSFYEQYF

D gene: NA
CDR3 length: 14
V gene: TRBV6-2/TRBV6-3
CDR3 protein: CASSYGHSNQPQHF